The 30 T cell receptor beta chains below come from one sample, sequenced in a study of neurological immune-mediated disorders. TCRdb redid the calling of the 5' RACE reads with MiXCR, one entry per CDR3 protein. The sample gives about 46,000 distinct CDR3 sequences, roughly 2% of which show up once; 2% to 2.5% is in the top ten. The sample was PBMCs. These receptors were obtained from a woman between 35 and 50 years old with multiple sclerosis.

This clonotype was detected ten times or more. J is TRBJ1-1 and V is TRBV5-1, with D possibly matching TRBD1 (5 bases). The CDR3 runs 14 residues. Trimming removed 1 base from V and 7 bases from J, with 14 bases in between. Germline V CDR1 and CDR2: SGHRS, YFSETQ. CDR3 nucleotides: TGCGCCAGCAGCTTGAGAACAGGTTACGATGAAGCTTTCTTT. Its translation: CASSLRTGYDEAFF.

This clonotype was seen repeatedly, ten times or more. CDR3 coding DNA: TGTGCCAGCAGCTTAACAACGAACACCGGGGAGCTGTTTTTT. It is translated as CASSLTTNTGELFF. The chain is built from TRBV7-6 and TRBJ2-2; D ambiguous. Germline V gene lookup returns CDR1 SGHVS and CDR2 FNYEAQ. The CDR3 covers 14 residues. The V end was cut by 2 bases, the J end by 0 bases, with 4 bases between.

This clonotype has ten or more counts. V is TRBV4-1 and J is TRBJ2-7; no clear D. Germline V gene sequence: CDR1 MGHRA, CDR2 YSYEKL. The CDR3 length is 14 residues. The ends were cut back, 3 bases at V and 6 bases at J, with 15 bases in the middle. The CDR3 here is CASSQSVKPSEQYF. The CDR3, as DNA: TGCGCCAGCAGCCAGTCAGTAAAACCCTCCGAGCAGTACTTC.

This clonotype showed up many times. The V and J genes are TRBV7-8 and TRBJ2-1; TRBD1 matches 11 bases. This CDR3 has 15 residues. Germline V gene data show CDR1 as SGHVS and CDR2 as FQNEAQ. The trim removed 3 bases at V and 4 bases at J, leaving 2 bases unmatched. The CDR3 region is CASSFGQGAYNEQFF. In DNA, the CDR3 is TGTGCCAGCAGCTTTGGACAGGGGGCTTACAATGAGCAGTTCTTC. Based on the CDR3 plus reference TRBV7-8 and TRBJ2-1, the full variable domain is GAGVSQSPRYKVAKRGQDVALRCDPISGHVSLFWYQQALGQGPEFLTYFQNEAQLDKSGLPSDRFFAERPEGSVSTLKIQRTQQEDSAVYLCASSFGQGAYNEQFFGPGTRLTVL.

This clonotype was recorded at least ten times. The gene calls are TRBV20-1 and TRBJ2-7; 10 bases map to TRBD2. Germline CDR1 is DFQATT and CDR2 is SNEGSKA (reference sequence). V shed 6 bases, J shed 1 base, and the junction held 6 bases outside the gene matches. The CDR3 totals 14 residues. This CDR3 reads CSAAGTSASYEQYF. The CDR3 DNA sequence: TGCAGTGCGGCCGGGACTAGCGCTTCCTACGAGCAGTACTTC.

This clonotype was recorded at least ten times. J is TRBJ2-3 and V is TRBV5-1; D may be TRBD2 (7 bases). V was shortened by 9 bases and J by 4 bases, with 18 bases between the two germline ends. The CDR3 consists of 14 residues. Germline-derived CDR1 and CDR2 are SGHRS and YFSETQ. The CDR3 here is CATNLGGGADTQYF. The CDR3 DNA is TGCGCCACCAATCTGGGAGGGGGGGCAGATACGCAGTATTTT.

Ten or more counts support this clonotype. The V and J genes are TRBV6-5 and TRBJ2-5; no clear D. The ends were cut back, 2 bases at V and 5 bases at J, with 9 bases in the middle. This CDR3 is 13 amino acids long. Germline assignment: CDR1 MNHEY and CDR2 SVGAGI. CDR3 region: CASSYMGGETQYF. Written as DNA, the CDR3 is TGTGCCAGCAGTTACATGGGTGGTGAGACCCAGTACTTC.

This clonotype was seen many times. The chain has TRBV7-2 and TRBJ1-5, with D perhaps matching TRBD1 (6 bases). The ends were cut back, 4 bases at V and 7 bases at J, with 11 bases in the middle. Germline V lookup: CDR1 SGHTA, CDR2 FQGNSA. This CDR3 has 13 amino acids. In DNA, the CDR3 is TGTGCCAGCAGCTCCGAGAGGGGGCAGCCCCAGCATTTT. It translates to CASSSERGQPQHF.

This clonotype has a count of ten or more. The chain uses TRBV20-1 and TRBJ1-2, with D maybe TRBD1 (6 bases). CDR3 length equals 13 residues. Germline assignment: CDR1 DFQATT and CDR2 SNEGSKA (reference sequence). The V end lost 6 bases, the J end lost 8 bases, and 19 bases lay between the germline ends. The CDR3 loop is CSARPLGGLGYTF. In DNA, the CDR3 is TGCAGTGCCAGGCCTTTAGGGGGATTAGGCTACACCTTC.

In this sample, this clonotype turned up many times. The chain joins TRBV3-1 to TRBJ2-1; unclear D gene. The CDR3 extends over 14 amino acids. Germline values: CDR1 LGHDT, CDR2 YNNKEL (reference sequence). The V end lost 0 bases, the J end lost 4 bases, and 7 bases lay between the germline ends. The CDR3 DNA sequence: TGTGCCAGCAGCCAAGATCGGCATTACAATGAGCAGTTCTTC. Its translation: CASSQDRHYNEQFF.

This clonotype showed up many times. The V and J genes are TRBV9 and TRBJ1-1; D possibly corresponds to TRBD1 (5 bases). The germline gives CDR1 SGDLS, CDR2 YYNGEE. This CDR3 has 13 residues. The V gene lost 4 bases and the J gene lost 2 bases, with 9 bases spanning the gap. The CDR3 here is CASSFGHNTEAFF. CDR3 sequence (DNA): TGTGCCAGCAGCTTCGGACACAACACTGAAGCTTTCTTT.

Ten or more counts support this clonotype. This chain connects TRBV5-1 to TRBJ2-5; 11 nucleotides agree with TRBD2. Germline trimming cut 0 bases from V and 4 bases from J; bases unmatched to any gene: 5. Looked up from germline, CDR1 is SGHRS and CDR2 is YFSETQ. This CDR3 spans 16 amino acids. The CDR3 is CASSLATSGGLETQYF. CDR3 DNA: TGCGCCAGCAGCTTGGCCACTAGCGGGGGATTAGAGACCCAGTACTTC.

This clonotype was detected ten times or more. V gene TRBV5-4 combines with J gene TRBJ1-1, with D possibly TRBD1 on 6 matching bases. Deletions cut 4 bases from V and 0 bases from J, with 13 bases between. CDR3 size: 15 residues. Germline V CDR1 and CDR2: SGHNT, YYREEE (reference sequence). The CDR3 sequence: CASSPPTGMNTEAFF. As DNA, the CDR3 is TGTGCCAGCAGCCCCCCAACAGGGATGAACACTGAAGCTTTCTTT. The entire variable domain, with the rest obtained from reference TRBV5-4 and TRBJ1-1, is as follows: ETGVTQSPTHLIKTRGQQVTLRCSSQSGHNTVSWYQQALGQGPQFIFQYYREEENGRGNFPPRFSGLQFPNYSSELNVNALELDDSALYLCASSPPTGMNTEAFFGQGTRLTVV.

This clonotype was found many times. CDR3 DNA: TGTGCCAGCAGCTCCAGACAGGGCCCGGACATTCAGTACTTC. It yields the protein CASSSRQGPDIQYF. This rearrangement joins TRBV5-4 to TRBJ2-4; the match to TRBD1 covers 7 bases. V lost 3 bases and J lost 8; bases outside the gene matches: 8. CDR1 and CDR2 (germline): SGHNT, YYREEE (reference sequence). The CDR3 length is 14 residues.

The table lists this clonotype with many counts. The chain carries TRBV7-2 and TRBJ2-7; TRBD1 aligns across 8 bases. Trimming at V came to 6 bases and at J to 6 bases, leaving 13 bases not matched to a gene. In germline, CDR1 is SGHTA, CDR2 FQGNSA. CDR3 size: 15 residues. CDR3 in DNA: TGTGCCAGCAGTCGGACGGGGACAGGTGCCCTCGAGCAGTACTTC. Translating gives CASSRTGTGALEQYF.

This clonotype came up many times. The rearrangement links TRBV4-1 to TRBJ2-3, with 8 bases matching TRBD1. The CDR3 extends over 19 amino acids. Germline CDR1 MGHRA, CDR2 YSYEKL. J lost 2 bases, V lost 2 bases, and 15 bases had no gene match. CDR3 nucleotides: TGCGCCAGCAGCCAACTGACAGGGGACTCACGCTCCAACACAGATACGCAGTATTTT. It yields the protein CASSQLTGDSRSNTDTQYF.

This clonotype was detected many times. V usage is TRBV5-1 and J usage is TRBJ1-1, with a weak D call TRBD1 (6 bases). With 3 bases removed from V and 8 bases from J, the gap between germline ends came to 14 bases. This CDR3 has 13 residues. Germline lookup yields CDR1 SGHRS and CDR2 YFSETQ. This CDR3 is CASSSTGLEEAFF. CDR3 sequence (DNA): TGCGCCAGCAGCTCTACAGGGTTAGAGGAAGCTTTCTTT.

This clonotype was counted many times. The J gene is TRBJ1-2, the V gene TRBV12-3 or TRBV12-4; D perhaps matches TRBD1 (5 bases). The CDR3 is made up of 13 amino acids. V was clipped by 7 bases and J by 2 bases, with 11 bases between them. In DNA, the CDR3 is TGTGCCAGCAAACTTAGGACAAACTATGGCTACACCTTC. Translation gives CASKLRTNYGYTF.

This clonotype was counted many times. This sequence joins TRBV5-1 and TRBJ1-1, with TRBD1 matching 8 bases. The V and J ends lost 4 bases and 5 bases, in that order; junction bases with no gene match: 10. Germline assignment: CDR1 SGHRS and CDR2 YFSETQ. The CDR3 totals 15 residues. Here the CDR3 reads CASSTADRGLTEAFF. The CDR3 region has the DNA TGCGCCAGCAGCACAGCCGACAGGGGTTTAACTGAAGCTTTCTTT. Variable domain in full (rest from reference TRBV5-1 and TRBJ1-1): KAGVTQTPRYLIKTRGQQVTLSCSPISGHRSVSWYQQTPGQGLQFLFEYFSETQRNKGNFPGRFSGRQFSNSRSEMNVSTLELGDSALYLCASSTADRGLTEAFFGQGTRLTVV.

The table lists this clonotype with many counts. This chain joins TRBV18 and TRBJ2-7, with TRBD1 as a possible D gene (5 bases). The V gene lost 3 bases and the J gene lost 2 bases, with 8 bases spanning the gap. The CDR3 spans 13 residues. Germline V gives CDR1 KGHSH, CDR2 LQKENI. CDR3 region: CASSPPGTYEQYF. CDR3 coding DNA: TGTGCCAGCTCACCTCCAGGGACCTACGAGCAGTACTTC.

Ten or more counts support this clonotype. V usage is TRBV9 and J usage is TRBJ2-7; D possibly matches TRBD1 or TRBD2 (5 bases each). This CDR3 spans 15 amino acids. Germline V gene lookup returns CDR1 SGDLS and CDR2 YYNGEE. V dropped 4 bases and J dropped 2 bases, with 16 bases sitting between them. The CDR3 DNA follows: TGTGCCAGCAGCCCCGCCCGGGGCCTGACCTACGAGCAGTACTTC. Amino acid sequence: CASSPARGLTYEQYF.

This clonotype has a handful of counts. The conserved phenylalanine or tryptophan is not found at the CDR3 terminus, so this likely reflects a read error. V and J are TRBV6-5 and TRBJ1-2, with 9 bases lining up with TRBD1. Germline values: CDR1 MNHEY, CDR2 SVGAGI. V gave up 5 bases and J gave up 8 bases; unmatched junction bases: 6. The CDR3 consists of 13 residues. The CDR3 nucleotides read TGTGCCAGCAGTCACAGGGGGCCAGGAGGCTACACCTGC. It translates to CASSHRGPGGYTC.

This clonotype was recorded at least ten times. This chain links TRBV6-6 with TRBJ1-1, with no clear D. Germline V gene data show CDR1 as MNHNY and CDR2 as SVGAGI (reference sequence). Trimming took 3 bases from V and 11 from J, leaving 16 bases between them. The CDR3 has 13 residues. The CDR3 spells CASSYLDTFGAFF. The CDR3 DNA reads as TGTGCCAGCAGTTATCTCGACACGTTTGGGGCTTTCTTT.

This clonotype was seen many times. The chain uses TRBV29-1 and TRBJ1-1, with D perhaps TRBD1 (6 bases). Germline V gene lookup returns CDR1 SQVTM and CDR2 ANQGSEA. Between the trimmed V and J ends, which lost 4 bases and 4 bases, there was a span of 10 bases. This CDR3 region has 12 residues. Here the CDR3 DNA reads TGCAGCGTTGTTGGGGGCCTCACTGAAGCTTTCTTT. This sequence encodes CSVVGGLTEAFF.

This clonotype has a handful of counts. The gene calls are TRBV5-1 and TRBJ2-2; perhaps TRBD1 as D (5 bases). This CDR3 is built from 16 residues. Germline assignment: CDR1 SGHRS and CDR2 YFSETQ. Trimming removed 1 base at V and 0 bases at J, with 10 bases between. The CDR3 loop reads CASSLTDIANTGELFF. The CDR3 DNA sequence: TGCGCCAGCAGCTTGACGGACATCGCGAACACCGGGGAGCTGTTTTTT.

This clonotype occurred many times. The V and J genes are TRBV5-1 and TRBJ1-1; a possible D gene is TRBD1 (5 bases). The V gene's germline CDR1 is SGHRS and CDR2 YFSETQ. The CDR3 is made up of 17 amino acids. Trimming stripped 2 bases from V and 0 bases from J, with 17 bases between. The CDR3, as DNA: TGCGCCAGCAGCTTAGAAGGGGAATCTTATATGAACACTGAAGCTTTCTTT. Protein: CASSLEGESYMNTEAFF.

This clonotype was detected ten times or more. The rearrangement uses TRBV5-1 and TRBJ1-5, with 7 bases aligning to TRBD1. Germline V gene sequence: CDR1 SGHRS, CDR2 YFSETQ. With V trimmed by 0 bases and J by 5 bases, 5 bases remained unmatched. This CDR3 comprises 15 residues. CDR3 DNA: TGCGCCAGCAGCTTGGAAGGGGGCTTCGATCAGCCCCAGCATTTT. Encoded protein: CASSLEGGFDQPQHF.

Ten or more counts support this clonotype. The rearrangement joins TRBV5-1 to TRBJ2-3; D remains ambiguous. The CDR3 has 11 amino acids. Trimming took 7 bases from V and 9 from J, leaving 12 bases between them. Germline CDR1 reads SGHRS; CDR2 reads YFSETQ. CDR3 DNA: TGCGCCAGCGGCACTGAGGCAACGCAGTATTTT. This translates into CASGTEATQYF.

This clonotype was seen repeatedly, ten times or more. The CDR3 DNA reads as TGTGCCAGCAGTCCTCGGACTGGCCTGTCCTACGAGCAGTACTTC. Its protein product is CASSPRTGLSYEQYF. The chain recombines TRBV6-6 with TRBJ2-7, with D maybe TRBD2 (5 bases). CDR1 is MNHNY and CDR2 is SVGAGI in the germline V gene (reference sequence). Trimming shortened V by 5 bases and J by 1 base, and 15 bases separated the two germline ends. The CDR3 contains 15 residues.

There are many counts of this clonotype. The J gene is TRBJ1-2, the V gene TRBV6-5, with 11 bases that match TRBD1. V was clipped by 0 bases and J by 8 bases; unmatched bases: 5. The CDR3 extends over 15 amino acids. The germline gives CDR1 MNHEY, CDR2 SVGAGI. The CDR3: CASSYSGQGGKGYTF. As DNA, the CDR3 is TGTGCCAGCAGTTACTCGGGACAGGGGGGAAAAGGCTACACCTTC.